This TCR beta chain originates from a study of cytomegalovirus exposure and HLA in healthy donors. The CDR3 loop spans 13 amino acids. V lost 0 bases to trimming and J lost 3 bases; unmatched junction nucleotides: 0. Germline-derived CDR1 and CDR2 are SGHRS and YFSETQ. Remarks on this clone: The antigen is undetermined.

Broader study findings: Association of a missense DCLRE1C variant with TCR beta V- and J-gene trimming was reported in a later analysis. In a later analysis, compared with equally common non-associated chains, HLA-associated beta chains were more expanded. Specific recognition of CMV antigens was confirmed in vitro for a few chains (all CMV-associated). The classifier reportedly diagnosed cytomegalovirus status with high specificity and sensitivity.

PCR primers comprised 60 Vbeta and 13 Jbeta primers. The assay was immunoSEQ multiplex PCR, and TCRdb's table has in-frame clones only and misses some. The sample yields approximately 160,000 clones, roughly four fifths seen once. This TCR derives from a woman between 45 and 65 years old in good health and CMV-seropositive. Sequences were obtained from PBMCs. V is TRBV5-1 and J is TRBJ2-7; 7 bases are a match to TRBD1. Here the CDR3 reads CASSLGTGYEQYF. The CDR3 DNA is TGCGCCAGCAGCTTGGGGACAGGCTACGAGCAGTACTTC.